This T cell receptor beta chain was recovered during a study of T cell repertoires in cytomegalovirus infection. In the study overall: Public TCR beta signature analysis indicated the presence of both CMV infection and matching HLA type.

Study-wide points: In two of eight donors, the top clonotype was HLA-C-restricted CMV-specific. Of the TCR beta families, the public ones yielded a cumulative frequency that identified carriers of CMV plus the relevant HLA.

V lost 5 bases to trimming and J lost 4 bases; unmatched junction nucleotides: 2. CDR3 size: 13 residues. TCRdb used MiXCR to reprocess the reads, holding one entry per CDR3 protein. The sample gives around 120,000 distinct CDR3 sequences, roughly 9% of which show up once; 10% is in the top ten. This clonotype was seen ten or more times. As yet, its antigen is unknown. The receptor was derived from a human donor in good health (CMV status not recorded). Some clones in this sample may be carry-over from other donors' samples. Sequencing used PBMCs. The V and J genes are TRBV12-3 or TRBV12-4 and TRBJ1-3, with TRBD1 matching over 7 bases. This CDR3 reads CASSTGVGNTIYF. The DNA for the CDR3 is TGTGCCAGCAGTACAGGGGTCGGAAACACCATATATTTT.